This is a list of T cell receptor beta chains from one sample in a study of T cells in tuberculosis. Sequencing was performed with immunoSEQ multiplex PCR; in TCRdb, only in-frame clones are kept and a portion is missing. The sample shows tens of thousands of clones, nearly 95% of them seen only once. The sequenced material came from PBMCs. The receptors derive from a donor between 10 and 35 years old with latent tuberculosis or without tuberculosis infection. Each CDR3 is given with its conserved first and last residue. Fields, in order: clone size, V gene, J gene, CDR3 length, D gene, CDR3 protein, CDR3 DNA. The D gene is left open where the match is weak. Clone size, where shown, is once, few, many, or a class for clones that have expanded.

NA	TRBV7-2	TRBJ2-7	16	NA	CASSLARAPALYEQYF	TGTGCCAGCAGCTTAGCGCGGGCCCCGGCCCTTTACGAGCAGTACTTC
NA	TRBV4-2	TRBJ1-1	16	NA	CASSQGEGRMNTEAFF	TGTGCCAGCAGCCAAGGGGAGGGCAGGATGAACACTGAAGCTTTCTTT
NA	TRBV25-1	TRBJ2-2	15	TRBD1	CASSELDREPGELFF	TGTGCCAGCAGTGAACTGGACAGGGAGCCAGGGGAGCTGTTTTTT
NA	TRBV11-2	TRBJ2-2	15	NA	CASSLLQGWAGELFF	TGTGCCAGCAGCTTACTCCAGGGGTGGGCCGGGGAGCTGTTTTTT
NA	TRBV6-5	TRBJ2-5	15	NA	CASSYSSGWQETQYF	TGTGCCAGCAGTTACAGTAGCGGTTGGCAAGAGACCCAGTACTTC
NA	TRBV25-1	TRBJ2-1	14	NA	CASSEAGGTYEQFF	TGTGCCAGCAGTGAGGCCGGAGGGACCTATGAGCAGTTCTTC
NA	TRBV27	TRBJ2-3	13	NA	CASSPVGRDTQYF	TGTGCCAGCAGTCCGGTGGGGCGGGATACGCAGTATTTT
NA	TRBV27	TRBJ2-7	14	NA	CASSFSSRGYEQYF	TGTGCCAGCAGTTTCAGCAGCCGGGGCTACGAGCAGTACTTC
NA	TRBV6-6	TRBJ1-5	15	NA	CASTLGQQGSQPQHF	TGTGCCAGCACCTTGGGGCAACAGGGTTCGCAGCCCCAGCATTTT
NA	TRBV6-5	TRBJ1-2	16	TRBD1	CASSLLQGDFNYGYTF	TGTGCCAGCAGTTTGCTACAGGGGGATTTTAACTATGGCTACACCTTC
NA	TRBV5-1	TRBJ2-1	15	TRBD2	CASISLAGGPGEQFF	TGCGCCAGCATATCCCTAGCGGGGGGGCCGGGTGAGCAGTTCTTC
NA	TRBV10-2	TRBJ2-1	17	TRBD2	CASRAGTSGGPKNEQFF	TGCGCCAGCAGGGCCGGGACTAGCGGGGGGCCAAAGAATGAGCAGTTCTTC
NA	TRBV5-6	TRBJ1-4	15	TRBD1	CASSSLTGRVEKLFF	TGTGCCAGCAGCTCCTTGACAGGGCGGGTTGAAAAACTGTTTTTT
NA	TRBV30	TRBJ2-5	15	TRBD1	CAWSPLGTVKETQYF	TGTGCCTGGAGTCCCCTCGGGACAGTCAAAGAGACCCAGTACTTC
NA	TRBV18	TRBJ2-3	17	TRBD2	CASSPFLAGVGTDTQYF	TGTGCCAGCTCACCCTTCCTAGCGGGAGTGGGCACAGATACGCAGTATTTT
NA	TRBV5-4	TRBJ2-1	14	NA	CASSLFAAHNEQFF	TGTGCCAGCAGCTTGTTTGCAGCGCACAATGAGCAGTTCTTC
NA	TRBV9	TRBJ2-7	15	TRBD2	CASSVASGNPYEQYF	TGTGCCAGCAGCGTTGCTAGCGGGAATCCCTACGAGCAGTACTTC
NA	TRBV5-5	TRBJ1-1	17	TRBD1	CASSPRDRQIFGTEAFF	TGTGCCAGCAGCCCACGGGACAGGCAAATCTTCGGGACTGAAGCTTTCTTT
NA	TRBV18	TRBJ2-7	15	TRBD2	CASSPSGTSGNEQYF	TGTGCCAGCTCACCTTCCGGGACTAGCGGGAACGAGCAGTACTTC
NA	TRBV19	TRBJ2-3	14	NA	CASSTGDGTDTQYF	TGTGCCAGTAGTACAGGGGATGGCACAGATACGCAGTATTTT
once	TRBV27	TRBJ2-2	16	TRBD2	CASSLGVGGRAGELFF	TGTGCCAGCAGTTTAGGGGTCGGCGGGAGGGCCGGGGAGCTGTTTTTT
NA	TRBV2	TRBJ1-2	14	TRBD1	CASSIADRGSGYTF	TGTGCCAGCAGTATCGCCGACAGGGGAAGTGGCTACACCTTC
NA	TRBV6-4	TRBJ1-2	15	NA	CASSDSATVDYGYTF	TGTGCCAGCAGTGACTCGGCAACCGTCGACTATGGCTACACCTTC
NA	TRBV25-1	TRBJ2-2	13	NA	CASSERGTGELFF	TGTGCCAGCAGTGAACGGGGAACCGGGGAGCTGTTTTTT
NA	TRBV5-6	TRBJ2-7	15	TRBD1	CASSLSGRGFDEQYF	TGTGCCAGCAGCTTATCTGGCAGGGGGTTTGACGAGCAGTACTTC
NA	TRBV11-3	TRBJ1-5	16	NA	CASIRFGVVGNQPQHF	TGTGCCAGCATCCGTTTCGGGGTGGTTGGCAATCAGCCCCAGCATTTT
NA	TRBV9	TRBJ1-6	15	NA	CASSVERRGGSPLHF	TGTGCCAGCAGCGTAGAGCGGAGGGGCGGTTCACCCCTCCACTTT
NA	TRBV7-6	TRBJ2-3	14	NA	CASSLPLLADTQYF	TGTGCCAGCAGTTTACCTCTCCTAGCAGATACGCAGTATTTT
NA	TRBV28	TRBJ2-7	16	TRBD1	CASSLSPGTGSYEQYF	TGTGCCAGCAGTTTATCCCCCGGGACAGGATCCTACGAGCAGTACTTC
NA	TRBV30	TRBJ1-2	11	NA	CAWSLPLVYTF	TGTGCCTGGAGTTTGCCTCTAGTTTACACCTTC
NA	TRBV29-1	TRBJ1-5	14	TRBD1	CSVAQGAGNQPQHF	TGCAGCGTAGCACAGGGGGCTGGCAATCAGCCCCAGCATTTT
NA	TRBV5-5	TRBJ1-6	15	TRBD1	CASSLTGQGISPLHF	TGTGCCAGCAGCCTGACGGGACAGGGGATTTCACCCCTCCACTTT
NA	TRBV14	TRBJ2-5	17	NA	CASSQVLATASKETQYF	TGTGCCAGCAGCCAAGTTCTAGCGACAGCTTCGAAAGAGACCCAGTACTTC
NA	TRBV30	TRBJ2-5	14	NA	CAWSRHTGLETQYF	TGTGCCTGGAGTCGACATACAGGGCTAGAGACCCAGTACTTC
NA	TRBV5-1	TRBJ1-4	15	TRBD1	CASSPEDRPIEKLFF	TGCGCCAGCAGCCCCGAGGACAGGCCCATTGAAAAACTGTTTTTT
NA	TRBV7-6	TRBJ2-2	16	NA	CASSLRPGANTGELFF	TGTGCCAGCAGCTTAAGACCGGGGGCGAACACCGGGGAGCTGTTTTTT
once	TRBV11-1	TRBJ2-1	16	TRBD2	CASSPRGTSGRGEQFF	TGTGCCAGCAGCCCGCGTGGTACTAGCGGGAGGGGCGAGCAGTTCTTC
NA	TRBV6-5	TRBJ1-1	14	NA	CASSYSKPNTEAFF	TGTGCCAGCAGTTACTCGAAGCCGAATACTGAAGCTTTCTTT
few	TRBV19	TRBJ1-1	14	TRBD1	CASSRDSVNTEAFF	TGTGCCAGTAGCCGGGACAGTGTGAACACTGAAGCTTTCTTT
NA	TRBV29-1	TRBJ2-3	15	TRBD1	CSVLGQATSTDTQYF	TGCAGCGTTTTAGGACAGGCTACAAGCACAGATACGCAGTATTTT
NA	TRBV29-1	TRBJ1-1	10	NA	CSADYTEAFF	TGCAGCGCTGACTACACTGAAGCTTTCTTT
NA	TRBV7-8	TRBJ2-1	18	TRBD2	CASSSRTSAVLSYNEQFF	TGTGCCAGCAGCTCCCGGACTAGCGCGGTTCTCTCCTACAATGAGCAGTTCTTC
NA	TRBV27	TRBJ2-7	14	TRBD1	CASTHRGPSYEQYF	TGTGCCAGCACTCACAGGGGGCCCTCCTACGAGCAGTACTTC
NA	TRBV29-1	TRBJ2-1	15	TRBD2	CSVTSRTGGNNEQFF	TGCAGCGTTACGAGTCGAACGGGAGGGAACAATGAGCAGTTCTTC
NA	TRBV25-1	TRBJ2-5	10	NA	CASGARTQYF	TGTGCCAGCGGGGCTAGGACCCAGTACTTC
NA	TRBV6-1	TRBJ2-5	14	TRBD2	CASSEWTSVETQYF	TGTGCCAGCAGTGAATGGACTAGCGTTGAGACCCAGTACTTC
NA	TRBV7-2	TRBJ2-1	14	TRBD2	CASGGLAGGDGQFF	TGTGCCAGCGGGGGACTAGCGGGAGGGGATGGGCAGTTCTTC
NA	TRBV6-5	TRBJ2-7	16	NA	CASSYSGGLSSYEQYF	TGTGCCAGCAGTTACAGTGGCGGGCTAAGCTCCTACGAGCAGTACTTC
NA	TRBV9	TRBJ2-7	17	TRBD2	CASSPHSGTAEIYEQYF	TGTGCCAGCAGCCCCCATAGCGGGACCGCCGAAATATACGAGCAGTACTTC
NA	TRBV6-1	TRBJ1-5	13	TRBD1	CASSDRQGIAQHF	TGTGCCAGCAGTGATAGACAGGGGATAGCCCAGCATTTT
NA	TRBV6-5	TRBJ1-2	13	TRBD1	CASSYKGADGYTF	TGTGCCAGCAGTTACAAGGGGGCTGATGGCTACACCTTC
NA	TRBV4-1	TRBJ2-1	17	NA	CASSQEPFDSFYNEQFF	TGCGCCAGCAGCCAAGAGCCGTTCGACTCCTTCTACAATGAGCAGTTCTTC